This T cell receptor (beta chain) was sequenced for a study of blood T cell repertoires in COVID-19. Clones were read by immunoSEQ multiplex PCR, and TCRdb kept only the in-frame ones, dropping some. The table shows a few hundred thousand clones, with under 90% occurring only once. The CDR3 is made up of 16 amino acids. With V trimmed by 0 bases and J by 5 bases, 7 bases remained unmatched. The V gene's germline CDR1 is MNHNS and CDR2 SASEGT. Sequenced: peripheral blood. This TCR was recovered from a woman aged 40 to 50 who had recovered from COVID-19. The chain is built from TRBV6-1 and TRBJ2-1, with 7 bases matching TRBD2. The CDR3 DNA is TGTGCCAGCAGTGAAGCTGGCGGGAGTAAAGACAATGAGCAGTTCTTC. Amino acid sequence: CASSEAGGSKDNEQFF.